This record covers a single TCR beta chain. Its antigen is unidentified. This sample stems from a study of shared clonotypes between healthy human individuals. The trim removed 3 bases at V and 2 bases at J, leaving 10 bases unmatched. Looked up from germline, CDR1 is SGHTA and CDR2 is FQGNSA. The CDR3 is 17 residues long. The study's findings and limits: Represented diversity (both genetic and exposure-history) was limited by the small number of donors.

Naivety among CD8 cells was defined by CD45RO negativity and positive CCR7 selection, thereby excluding terminally differentiated effector memory CD45RA+ cells. Participating donors were healthy, HIV-negative adults free of recent acute infections or vaccinations. This table comes from immunoSEQ multiplex PCR, and its TCRdb copy is limited to in-frame clones, with some not included. Of around 2,000,000 clones in the sample, roughly 91% were seen once. This rearrangement joins TRBV7-2 to TRBJ2-7; 10 bases are shared with TRBD2. The TCR comes from a man between 18 and 35 years old in good health. Some clones in this sample may be carry-over from other donors' samples. The specimen sequenced was naive CD8+ T cells from PBMCs. This chain's CDR3 is CASSLAGSGRATYEQYF. As DNA, the CDR3 is TGTGCCAGCAGCTTGGCAGGCAGCGGGAGGGCCACCTACGAGCAGTACTTC.